This TCR beta chain was observed in a study of T-cell reconstitution after alpha-beta-depleted transplantation in children. V was trimmed by 8 bases and J by 5 bases, leaving 15 bases between them. The CDR3 runs to 13 residues. Germline-derived CDR1 and CDR2 are LNHDA and SQIVND (reference sequence). This clonotype was found a few times. Unique molecular identifiers were built into the TCRbeta library. TCRdb reprocessed the PCR reads with MiXCR, giving one entry per CDR3 protein. Counted here are about 270,000 distinct CDR3 sequences, 9.5% to 10% occurring once; the ten biggest clones make up about a tenth.

The receptor's source is a human donor who donated a stem cell graft to a child with SCID. The sample in question was PBMCs from the stem cell graft donor, obtained from the stem cell graft. The chain is built from TRBV19 and TRBJ2-5, with D possibly being TRBD2 (5 bases). The CDR3 protein is CASAAGVRETQYF. The CDR3 DNA is TGTGCCAGTGCGGCGGGCGTCAGGGAGACCCAGTACTTC. Full variable domain (remainder filled in from reference TRBV19 and TRBJ2-5): DGGITQSPKYLFRKEGQNVTLSCEQNLNHDAMYWYRQDPGQGLRLIYYSQIVNDFQKGDIAEGYSVSREKKESFPLTVTSAQKNPTAFYLCASAAGVRETQYFGPGTRLLVL.